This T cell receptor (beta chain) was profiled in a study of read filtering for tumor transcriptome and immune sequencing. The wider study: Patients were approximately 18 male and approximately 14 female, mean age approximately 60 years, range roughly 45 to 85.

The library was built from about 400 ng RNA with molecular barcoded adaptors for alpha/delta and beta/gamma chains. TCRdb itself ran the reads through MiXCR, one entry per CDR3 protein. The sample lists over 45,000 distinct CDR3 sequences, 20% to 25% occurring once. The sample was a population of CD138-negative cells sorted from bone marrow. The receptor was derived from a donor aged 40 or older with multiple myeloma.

The chain's CDR3 is CATSDFRTGLTDTQYF. The CDR3 DNA is TGTGCCACCAGTGATTTCCGGACAGGGCTCACAGATACGCAGTATTTT. The chain carries TRBV24-1 and TRBJ2-3; the match to TRBD1 covers 8 bases. The germline gives CDR1 KGHDR, CDR2 SFDVKD. The CDR3 totals 16 residues. The V gene end was trimmed by 1 base and the J gene end by 2 bases; junction bases not matched to a gene: 4.